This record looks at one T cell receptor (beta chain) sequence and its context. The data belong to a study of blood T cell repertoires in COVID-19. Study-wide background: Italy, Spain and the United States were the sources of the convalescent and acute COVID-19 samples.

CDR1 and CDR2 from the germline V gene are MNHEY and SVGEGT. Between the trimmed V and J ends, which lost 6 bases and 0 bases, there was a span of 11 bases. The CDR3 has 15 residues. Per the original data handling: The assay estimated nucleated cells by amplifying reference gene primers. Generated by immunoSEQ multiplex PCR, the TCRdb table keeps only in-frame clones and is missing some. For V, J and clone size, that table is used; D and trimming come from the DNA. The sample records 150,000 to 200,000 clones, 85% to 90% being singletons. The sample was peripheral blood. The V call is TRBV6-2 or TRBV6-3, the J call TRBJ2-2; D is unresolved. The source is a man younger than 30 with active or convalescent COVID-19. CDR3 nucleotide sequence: TGTGCCAGCAGCCCCGGTCGAGCGAACACCGGGGAGCTGTTTTTT. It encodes CASSPGRANTGELFF.